Included here is one T cell receptor (beta chain) sequence, with context. Its antigen is unidentified. Trimming left V 0 bases short and J 0 bases short, with 9 bases between. CDR1 and CDR2 from the germline V gene are LGHNA and YNFKEQ. This CDR3 contains 16 residues. The data originate from a study of graft-versus-host responses after intestinal transplantation. Study at large: Each recipient received a multivisceral, liver-intestinal, or isolated intestinal graft. Every recipient underwent anti-thymocyte globulin induction, then tacrolimus and steroids for about three years. Study-wide results and caveats: Within allografts, high graft-versus-host to host-versus-graft clonal ratios were seen among patients with graft-donor T cell macrochimerism. Analysis identified GvH clones in recipient marrow, with some appearing first in ileum or blood.

Sequencing used immunoSEQ multiplex PCR; TCRdb keeps in-frame clones, though not all of them. The sample lists about 43,000 clones; about 95% were seen once. The starting material was PBMCs, obtained about 11 months after intestinal transplant. The sequence came from a human patient who received an intestinal transplant, so some T cells may come from the graft donor. The gene calls are TRBV4-2 and TRBJ2-1, with D perhaps matching TRBD2 (6 bases). The CDR3 is CASSQEDYLSYNEQFF. The CDR3 region has the DNA TGTGCCAGCAGCCAAGAGGACTACCTCTCCTACAATGAGCAGTTCTTC.